This T cell receptor (beta chain) was identified in a study of tumor-infiltrating lymphocytes in localized non-small cell lung cancer. Study-wide results and limits: Each assay used a separate piece of the same tissue.

About this clone: Its antigen is not known.

V shed 1 base and J 5 bases; nucleotides not matched to a gene: 6. Germline CDR1 is SGHRS and CDR2 is YFSETQ. The CDR3 contains 15 residues. Method: immunoSEQ multiplex PCR; TCRdb's copy keeps in-frame clones and lacks some. The data show 3,500 to 4,000 clones, less than 85% seen once. The receptor's source is a human donor with non-small cell lung cancer. Sequences were obtained from uninvolved lung tissue not adjacent to the tumor. This rearrangement joins TRBV5-1 to TRBJ2-5; 9 bases agree with TRBD1. CDR3 loop: CASSLNTGGGETQYF. The CDR3 nucleotides are TGCGCCAGCAGCTTGAACACAGGGGGCGGGGAGACCCAGTACTTC.